These 29 T cell receptor beta chains were all obtained from the same sample, sequenced in a study of T-cell memory formation after mild COVID-19. Via MiXCR, TCRdb re-called the 5' RACE reads, giving one row per CDR3 protein. This table holds under 250,000 distinct CDR3 sequences, 8% to 10% found once. The sequenced sample was PBMCs or a T cell subset sorted from them (not recorded which). These receptors all come from a man aged 18 to 35 who had mild COVID-19 (a few samples of this study predate the infection). Cell type and time point are not known.

The chain is built from TRBV6-1 and TRBJ1-5; D ambiguous. Between the trimmed V and J ends, which lost 6 bases and 5 bases, there was a span of 20 bases. The V gene's germline CDR1 is MNHNS and CDR2 SASEGT. This CDR3 region has 16 residues. CDR3 sequence reads: CASRRSAWGFDQPQHF. CDR3 coding DNA: TGTGCCAGCAGAAGAAGTGCCTGGGGATTTGATCAGCCCCAGCATTTT.

This clonotype was counted a few times. The chain combines TRBV20-1 with TRBJ1-5, with D perhaps TRBD1 (5 bases). Trimming removed 6 bases at V and 5 bases at J, with 17 bases between. CDR3 length: 14 residues. The germline CDR1 and CDR2 sequences are DFQATT and SNEGSKA (reference sequence). The CDR3 is CSANDPGGDQPQHF. The CDR3 coding sequence is TGCAGTGCGAACGACCCCGGGGGGGATCAGCCCCAGCATTTT.

The genes are TRBV12-3 or TRBV12-4 and TRBJ1-5; 7 bases are a match to TRBD1. This CDR3 has 13 amino acids. The V gene end was trimmed by 5 bases and the J gene end by 7 bases; junction bases not matched to a gene: 5. CDR3 bases: TGTGCCAGCAGTAGGACACAGGGGCAGCCCCAGCATTTT. It yields the protein CASSRTQGQPQHF.

This clonotype has only a few counts. The chain combines TRBV5-1 with TRBJ1-1, with 7 positions matching TRBD1. CDR3 length equals 13 residues. CDR1 and CDR2 from the germline V gene are SGHRS and YFSETQ. After removal of 5 bases from V and 5 bases from J, the junction contained 6 bases not matched to a gene. The CDR3 region has the DNA TGCGCCAGCAGTTCCGGACAGGTTACTGAAGCTTTCTTT. Translated, it gives CASSSGQVTEAFF.

The chain uses TRBV18 and TRBJ1-4; 7 nucleotides match TRBD1. The CDR3 extends over 14 amino acids. Trimming cost V 6 bases and J 8 bases; bases outside gene matches: 9. The V gene's germline CDR1 is KGHSH and CDR2 LQKENI. The CDR3 spells CASSRQGVHEKLFF. The CDR3 nucleotides are TGTGCCAGCTCCCGGCAGGGGGTACACGAAAAACTGTTTTTT. Complete variable domain (other parts from reference TRBV18 and TRBJ1-4): NAGVMQNPRHLVRRRGQEARLRCSPMKGHSHVYWYRQLPEEGLKFMVYLQKENIIDESGMPKERFSAEFPKEGPSILRIQQVVRGDSAAYFCASSRQGVHEKLFFGSGTQLSVL.

This sequence joins TRBV5-5 and TRBJ2-7, with TRBD1 matching over 7 bases. Germline V lookup: CDR1 SGHKS, CDR2 YYEKEE (reference sequence). The CDR3 runs 14 residues. The junction had 6 bases not matched to a gene; V was cut back by 1 base and J by 5 bases. This chain's CDR3 is CASSLTGDENEQYV. The CDR3 nucleotides are TGTGCCAGCAGCTTGACAGGGGATGAAAACGAGCAGTACGTC.

This clonotype was detected a few times. This chain links TRBV7-2 with TRBJ1-5; 9 bases fit TRBD1. This CDR3 has 15 amino acids. Per the germline V gene, CDR1 is SGHTA and CDR2 is FQGNSA. The ends lost 5 bases at V and 6 bases at J; junction bases unmatched: 8. The CDR3 is CASSATGGKGQPQHF. CDR3 DNA: TGTGCCAGCAGCGCGACAGGGGGTAAGGGTCAGCCCCAGCATTTT.

The sample holds a few counts of this clonotype. This chain links TRBV6-2 or TRBV6-3 with TRBJ2-2, with D uncertain. Germline CDR1 reads MNHEY; CDR2 reads SVGEGT. The length of the CDR3 is 13 residues. Trimming took off 8 bases at V and 0 bases at J, with 7 bases between the two ends. CDR3 protein: CASHLTNTGELFF. CDR3 DNA: TGTGCCAGCCACCTAACGAACACCGGGGAGCTGTTTTTT.

This clonotype was found a few times. The V and J genes are TRBV27 and TRBJ2-5; D not resolved. The CDR3 covers 13 residues. V lost 2 bases, J lost 6 bases, and 10 bases lay in between. Germline V gene lookup returns CDR1 MNHEY and CDR2 SMNVEV (reference sequence). CDR3 nucleotide sequence: TGTGCCAGCAGTTTACTGCGGTCGAAGACCCAGTACTTC. This encodes CASSLLRSKTQYF.

The chain is built from TRBV20-1 and TRBJ2-1, with 8 bases matching TRBD2. The ends lost 6 bases at V and 6 bases at J; junction bases unmatched: 10. CDR1 and CDR2 from the germline V gene are DFQATT and SNEGSKA (reference sequence). CDR3 size: 14 residues. CDR3 region: CSAHLGLAGNEQFF. The DNA for the CDR3 is TGCAGTGCCCACCTCGGGCTAGCGGGCAATGAGCAGTTCTTC.

The genes are TRBV20-1 and TRBJ2-1; TRBD1 aligns across 8 bases. V lost 3 bases, J lost 3 bases, and 10 bases stayed unmatched. CDR3 length equals 16 residues. Germline-derived CDR1 and CDR2 are DFQATT and SNEGSKA (reference sequence). CDR3 residues: CSASGEGGQGYNEQFF. The CDR3 DNA follows: TGCAGTGCTAGCGGGGAAGGAGGACAGGGCTACAATGAGCAGTTCTTC.

This clonotype was seen a few times. V is TRBV28 and J is TRBJ2-7; D unclear. Trimming took 8 bases from V and 0 from J, leaving 11 bases between them. The CDR3 contains 13 residues. CDR1 is MDHEN and CDR2 is SYDVKM in the germline V gene. The CDR3 is CASEDGSSYEQYV. In DNA, the CDR3 is TGTGCCAGCGAGGACGGCAGCTCCTACGAGCAGTACGTC.

There are a few counts of this clonotype. CDR3: CASSPGYNRQETQYF. The CDR3 nucleotides are TGTGCCAGCAGCCCAGGGTACAATCGCCAAGAGACCCAGTACTTC. The chain combines TRBV27 with TRBJ2-5; D possibly corresponds to TRBD1 (5 bases). Trimming pared 6 bases from V and 1 base from J, leaving 15 bases between. This CDR3 contains 15 residues. The germline CDR1 and CDR2 sequences are MNHEY and SMNVEV (reference sequence).

The V and J genes are TRBV12-3 or TRBV12-4 and TRBJ2-7; 10 bases agree with TRBD2. The CDR3 spans 16 residues. The J segment lost 0 bases and the V segment lost 5 bases, leaving 7 bases of the junction unmatched. CDR3 sequence: CASSPRGLANSYEQYF. The CDR3 DNA reads TGTGCCAGCAGTCCAAGGGGACTAGCGAACTCCTACGAGCAGTACTTC.

The chain combines TRBV11-2 with TRBJ1-6, with a possible D match to TRBD1 (6 bases). V lost 5 bases and J 0 bases, leaving 14 bases between the germline ends. Germline CDR1 is SGHAT and CDR2 is FQNNGV. CDR3 length: 17 residues. The CDR3 reads CASSNSQGRSYNSPLHF. CDR3 nucleotide sequence: TGTGCCAGCAGCAACTCACAGGGCCGCTCCTATAATTCACCCCTCCACTTT.

This chain joins TRBV28 and TRBJ2-5; D is perhaps TRBD1 (6 bases). The CDR3 is 15 residues long. Trimming pared 7 bases from V and 2 bases from J, leaving 17 bases between. CDR1 is MDHEN and CDR2 is SYDVKM in the germline V gene. The CDR3 loop is CASIPFKGQQETQYF. The CDR3 DNA reads as TGTGCCAGCATTCCTTTTAAAGGACAGCAAGAGACCCAGTACTTC.

This clonotype appeared a few times. The chain joins TRBV5-1 to TRBJ1-6; perhaps TRBD1 as D (5 bases). V was pared by 8 bases and J by 8 bases, with 8 bases between. Germline CDR1 and CDR2: SGHRS and YFSETQ. The CDR3 runs to 11 residues. DNA of the CDR3: TGCGCCAGTCCAGGGTATTCACCCCTCCACTTT. Protein product: CASPGYSPLHF.

This clonotype was counted between two and nine times. The CDR3 loop reads CASSVPGQGRYEQYF. In DNA, the CDR3 is TGTGCCAGCAGCGTCCCAGGACAGGGACGCTACGAGCAGTACTTC. The V and J genes are TRBV9 and TRBJ2-7, with 8 bases lining up with TRBD1. Germline V CDR1 and CDR2: SGDLS, YYNGEE. The V segment lost 2 bases and the J segment 3 bases; nucleotides outside the gene matches: 7. The CDR3 is 15 residues long.

This clonotype was seen a handful of times. The gene calls are TRBV29-1 and TRBJ2-1; D is possibly TRBD2 (6 bases). The CDR3 extends over 12 amino acids. CDR1 SQVTM and CDR2 ANQGSEA come from the germline V gene. The ends were cut back, 8 bases at V and 14 bases at J, with 22 bases in the middle. CDR3: CSPCAEGPREFF. As DNA, the CDR3 is TGCAGCCCTTGTGCGGAGGGGCCCCGGGAGTTCTTC.

This clonotype turned up a few times. The chain uses TRBV3-1 and TRBJ1-2; the D is unclear. The germline V gene has CDR1 LGHDT and CDR2 YNNKEL (reference sequence). V lost 1 base and J lost 9, with 15 bases in between. This CDR3 contains 14 residues. In nucleotides, the CDR3 is TGTGCCAGCAGCCAAGGGCCCGCTGTCCCACGCTACACCTTC. It translates to CASSQGPAVPRYTF.

In this sample, this clonotype turned up a few times. The CDR3 nucleotides read TGTGCCAGCAGGACCGCGTATAATTCACCCCTCCACTTT. Its protein product is CASRTAYNSPLHF. V gene TRBV25-1 combines with J gene TRBJ1-6, with no clear D. V was clipped by 6 bases and J by 4 bases, with 7 bases between them. The germline CDR1 and CDR2 sequences are MGHDK and SYGVNS. The CDR3 covers 13 residues.

This sequence joins TRBV29-1 and TRBJ2-1; D is unclear. Between the trimmed V and J ends, which lost 4 bases and 7 bases, there was a span of 11 bases. The CDR3 runs to 12 residues. The germline gives CDR1 SQVTM, CDR2 ANQGSEA. The CDR3 DNA follows: TGCAGCGTTGCCCTGGAGAGTAATGAGCAGTTCTTC. Encoded protein: CSVALESNEQFF.

This clonotype was observed a few times. The chain is built from TRBV9 and TRBJ1-5, with 9 bases fitting TRBD1. V gave up 3 bases and J gave up 5 bases; unmatched junction bases: 9. CDR1 and CDR2 from the germline V gene are SGDLS and YYNGEE. This CDR3 is 16 amino acids long. The CDR3 DNA reads TGTGCCAGCAGCGCAACCGGGACAGGGAAATATCAGCCCCAGCATTTT. Translating gives CASSATGTGKYQPQHF. Together with reference TRBV9 and TRBJ1-5, the CDR3 gives the full variable domain: DSGVTQTPKHLITATGQRVTLRCSPRSGDLSVYWYQQSLDQGLQFLIQYYNGEERAKGNILERFSAQQFPDLHSELNLSSLELGDSALYFCASSATGTGKYQPQHFGDGTRLSIL.

The chain combines TRBV7-8 with TRBJ1-5; maybe TRBD1 (5 bases). The V gene lost 7 bases and the J gene lost 5 bases, with 12 bases spanning the gap. The CDR3 is 13 residues long. Per germline, CDR1 SGHVS and CDR2 FQNEAQ. CDR3 sequence (DNA): TGTGCCAGCACCCCGGGGCTGGATCAGCCCCAGCATTTT. It encodes CASTPGLDQPQHF.

This clonotype was counted only a few times. V usage is TRBV11-2 and J usage is TRBJ2-1, with 7 positions matching TRBD1. Trimming cost V 5 bases and J 10 bases; bases outside gene matches: 5. Germline loops: CDR1 SGHAT, CDR2 FQNNGV. This CDR3 has 12 amino acids. CDR3 in amino acids: CASSRGQLEQFF. The CDR3, as DNA: TGTGCCAGCAGCAGGGGACAGCTCGAGCAGTTCTTC.

The chain links TRBV6-6 to TRBJ2-5; D perhaps matches TRBD2 (5 bases). This CDR3 is 15 amino acids long. The germline V gene encodes CDR1 MNHNY and CDR2 SVGAGI (reference sequence). Trimming took 6 bases from V and 4 from J, leaving 18 bases between them. The CDR3 spells CASSPPAGIGETQYF. In DNA form, the CDR3 reads TGTGCCAGCAGCCCCCCCGCCGGGATTGGAGAGACCCAGTACTTC.

V is TRBV19 and J is TRBJ1-1; D is perhaps TRBD1 (5 bases). In germline, CDR1 is LNHDA, CDR2 SQIVND (reference sequence). V was pared by 5 bases and J by 7 bases, with 20 bases between. The CDR3 covers 15 residues. The CDR3 region has the DNA TGTGCCAGTAGTGAGCGAAGACAGATAAGTCTTGAAGCTTTCTTT. Amino acids: CASSERRQISLEAFF.

In its sample, this clonotype was seen many times. The CDR3 region has the DNA TGTGCCAGCAGCTCACGGACCCTAGACTACGAGCAGTACTTC. Residues: CASSSRTLDYEQYF. The J gene is TRBJ2-7, the V gene TRBV7-2, with D hard to call. With 4 bases removed from V and 3 bases from J, the gap between germline ends came to 13 bases. Per germline, CDR1 SGHTA and CDR2 FQGNSA. The CDR3 is 14 amino acids.

The chain carries TRBV7-9 and TRBJ1-2; D gene unclear. The CDR3 totals 13 residues. Per the germline V gene, CDR1 is SEHNR and CDR2 is FQNEAQ (reference sequence). Trimming left V 5 bases short and J 4 bases short, with 11 bases between. CDR3 region: CASSPTTVYGYTF. For the CDR3, the DNA is TGTGCCAGCAGCCCGACGACGGTCTATGGCTACACCTTC.